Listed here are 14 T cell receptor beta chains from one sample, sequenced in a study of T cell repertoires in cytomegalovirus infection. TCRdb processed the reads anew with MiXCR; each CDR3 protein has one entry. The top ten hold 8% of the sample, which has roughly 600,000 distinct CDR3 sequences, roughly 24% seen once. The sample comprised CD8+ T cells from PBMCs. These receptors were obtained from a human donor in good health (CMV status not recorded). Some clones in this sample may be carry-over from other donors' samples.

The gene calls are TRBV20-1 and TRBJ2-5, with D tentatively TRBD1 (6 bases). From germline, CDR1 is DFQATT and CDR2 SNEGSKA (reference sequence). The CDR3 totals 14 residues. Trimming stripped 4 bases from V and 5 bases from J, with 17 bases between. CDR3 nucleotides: TGCAGTGCTACCGGGTCTCTGGGGGCGGAGACCCAGTACTTC. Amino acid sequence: CSATGSLGAETQYF.

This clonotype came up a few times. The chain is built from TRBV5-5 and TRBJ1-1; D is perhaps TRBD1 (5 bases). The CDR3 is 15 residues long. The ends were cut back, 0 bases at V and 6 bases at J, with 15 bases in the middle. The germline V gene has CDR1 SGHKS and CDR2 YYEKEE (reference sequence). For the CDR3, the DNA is TGTGCCAGCAGCTTGGGGGACGACCAGGAGGCTGAAGCTTTCTTT. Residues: CASSLGDDQEAEAFF.

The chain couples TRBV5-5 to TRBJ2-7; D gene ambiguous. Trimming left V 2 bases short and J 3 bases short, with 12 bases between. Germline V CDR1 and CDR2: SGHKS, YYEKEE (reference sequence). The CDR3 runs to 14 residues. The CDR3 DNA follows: TGTGCCAGCAGCTTAAGAACGGAGCACTACGAGCAGTACTTC. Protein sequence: CASSLRTEHYEQYF.

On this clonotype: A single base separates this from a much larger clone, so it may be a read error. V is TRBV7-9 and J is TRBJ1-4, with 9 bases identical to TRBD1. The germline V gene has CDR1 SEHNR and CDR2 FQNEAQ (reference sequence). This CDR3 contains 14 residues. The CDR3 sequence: CVSSATGGNEKLFF. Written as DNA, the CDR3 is TGTGTCAGCAGCGCTACAGGGGGCAATGAAAAACTGTTTTTT.

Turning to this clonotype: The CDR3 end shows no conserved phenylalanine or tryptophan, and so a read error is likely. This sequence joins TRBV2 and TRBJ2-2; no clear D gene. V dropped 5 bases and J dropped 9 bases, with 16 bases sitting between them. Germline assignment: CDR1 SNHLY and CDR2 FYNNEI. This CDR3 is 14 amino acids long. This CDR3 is CASSSGPSSRELFL. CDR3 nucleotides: TGTGCCAGCAGTTCCGGGCCATCTAGTCGGGAGCTGTTTCTT.

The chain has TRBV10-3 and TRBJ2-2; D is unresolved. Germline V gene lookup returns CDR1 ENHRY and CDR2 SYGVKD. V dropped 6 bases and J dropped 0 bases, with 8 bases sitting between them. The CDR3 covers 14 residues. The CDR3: CAIRNDANTGELFF. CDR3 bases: TGTGCCATCAGAAACGACGCGAACACCGGGGAGCTGTTTTTT.

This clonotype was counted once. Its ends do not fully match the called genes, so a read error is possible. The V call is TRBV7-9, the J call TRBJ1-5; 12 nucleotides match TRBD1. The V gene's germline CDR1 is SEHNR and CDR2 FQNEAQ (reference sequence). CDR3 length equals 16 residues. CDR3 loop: CANSLAGQGANQPQHF. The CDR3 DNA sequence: TGTGCCAACAGCTTAGCGGGACAGGGGGCGAATCAGCCCCAGCATTTT.

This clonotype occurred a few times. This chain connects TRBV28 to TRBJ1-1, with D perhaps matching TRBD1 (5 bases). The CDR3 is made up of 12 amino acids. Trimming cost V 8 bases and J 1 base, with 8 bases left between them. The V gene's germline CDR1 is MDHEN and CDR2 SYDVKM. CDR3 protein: CASGTPNTEAFF. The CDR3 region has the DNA TGTGCCAGCGGGACTCCGAACACTGAAGCTTTCTTT.

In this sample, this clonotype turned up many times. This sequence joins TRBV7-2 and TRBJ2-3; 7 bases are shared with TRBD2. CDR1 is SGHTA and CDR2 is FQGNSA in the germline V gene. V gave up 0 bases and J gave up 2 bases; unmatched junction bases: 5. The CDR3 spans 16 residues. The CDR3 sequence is CASSLARSGYTDTQYF. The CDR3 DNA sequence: TGTGCCAGCAGCTTAGCGCGTAGCGGGTACACAGATACGCAGTATTTT.

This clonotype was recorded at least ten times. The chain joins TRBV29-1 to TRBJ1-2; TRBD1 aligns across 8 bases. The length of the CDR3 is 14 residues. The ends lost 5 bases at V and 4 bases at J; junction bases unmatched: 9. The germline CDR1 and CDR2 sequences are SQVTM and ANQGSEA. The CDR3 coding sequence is TGCAGCGTTAATAAGGACAGGGACGGCTATGGCTACACCTTC. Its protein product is CSVNKDRDGYGYTF.

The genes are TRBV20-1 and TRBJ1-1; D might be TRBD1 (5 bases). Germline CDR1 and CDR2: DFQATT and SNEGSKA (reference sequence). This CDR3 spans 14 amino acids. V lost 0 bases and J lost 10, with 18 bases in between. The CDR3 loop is CSARDLALWGGAFF. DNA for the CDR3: TGCAGTGCTAGAGACCTGGCTCTCTGGGGGGGAGCTTTCTTT.

CDR3 in amino acids: CSARVTTHFLRGNNYGYTF. CDR3 DNA: TGCAGTGCTAGAGTTACCACTCACTTTTTAAGGGGAAATAACTATGGCTACACCTTC. This chain links TRBV20-1 with TRBJ1-2; a weak D match, TRBD1 (5 bases). V was pared by 1 base and J by 1 base, with 25 bases between. There are 19 residues in the CDR3. The germline V gene encodes CDR1 DFQATT and CDR2 SNEGSKA (reference sequence).

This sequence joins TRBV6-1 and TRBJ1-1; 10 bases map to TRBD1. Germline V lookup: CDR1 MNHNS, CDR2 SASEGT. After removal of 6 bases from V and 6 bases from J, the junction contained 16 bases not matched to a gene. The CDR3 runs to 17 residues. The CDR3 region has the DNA TGTGCCAGCAGCCCCCTGACGGACAGGGGGTTATCTGCTGAAGCTTTCTTT. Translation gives CASSPLTDRGLSAEAFF.

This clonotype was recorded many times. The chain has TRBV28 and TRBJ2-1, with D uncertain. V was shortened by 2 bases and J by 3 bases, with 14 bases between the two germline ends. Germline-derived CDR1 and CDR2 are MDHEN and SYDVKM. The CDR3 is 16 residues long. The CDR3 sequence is CASSLGVELVYNEQFF. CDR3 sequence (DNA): TGTGCCAGCAGTTTAGGGGTGGAGTTAGTCTACAATGAGCAGTTCTTC.